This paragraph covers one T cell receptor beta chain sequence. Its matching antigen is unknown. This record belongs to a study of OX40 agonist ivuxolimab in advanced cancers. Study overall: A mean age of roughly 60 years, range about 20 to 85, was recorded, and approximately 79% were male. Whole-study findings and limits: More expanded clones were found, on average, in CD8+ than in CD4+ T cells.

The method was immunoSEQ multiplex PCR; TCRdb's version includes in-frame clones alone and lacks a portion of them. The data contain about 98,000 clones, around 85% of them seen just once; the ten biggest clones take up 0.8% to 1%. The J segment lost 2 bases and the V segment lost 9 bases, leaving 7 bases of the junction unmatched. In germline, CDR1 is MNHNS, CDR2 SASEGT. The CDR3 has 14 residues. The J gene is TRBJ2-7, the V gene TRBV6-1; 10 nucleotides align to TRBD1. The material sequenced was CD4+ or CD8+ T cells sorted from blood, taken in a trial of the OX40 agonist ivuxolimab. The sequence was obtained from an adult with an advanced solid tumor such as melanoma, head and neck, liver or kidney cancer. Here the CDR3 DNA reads TGTGCCAGTCGCCCGACAGGGGGCCCCTACGAGCAGTACGTC. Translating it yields CASRPTGGPYEQYV.